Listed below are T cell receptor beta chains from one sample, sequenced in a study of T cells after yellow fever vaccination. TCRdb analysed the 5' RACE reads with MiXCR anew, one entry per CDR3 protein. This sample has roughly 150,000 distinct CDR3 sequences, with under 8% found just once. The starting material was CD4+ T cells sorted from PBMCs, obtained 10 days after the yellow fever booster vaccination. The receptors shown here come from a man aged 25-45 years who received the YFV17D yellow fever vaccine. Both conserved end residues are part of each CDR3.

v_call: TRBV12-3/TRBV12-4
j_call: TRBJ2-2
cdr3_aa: CASSLGTANTGELFF

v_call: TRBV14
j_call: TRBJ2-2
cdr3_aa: CASSRRQGDTGELFF

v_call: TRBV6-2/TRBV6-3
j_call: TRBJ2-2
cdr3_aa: CASPGELFF

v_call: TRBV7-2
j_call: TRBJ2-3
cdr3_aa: CASSFQAGLTDTQYF

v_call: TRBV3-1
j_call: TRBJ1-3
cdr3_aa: CASSDRVLISAIYF

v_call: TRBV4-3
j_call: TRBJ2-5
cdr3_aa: CASSHGVVAGGIETQYF

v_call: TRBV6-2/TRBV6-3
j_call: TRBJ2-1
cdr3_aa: CATLAGTSYNEQFF

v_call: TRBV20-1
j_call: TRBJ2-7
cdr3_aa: CSASGPLRTAGAYEQYF

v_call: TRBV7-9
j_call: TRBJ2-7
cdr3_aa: CASSREAGETYEQYF

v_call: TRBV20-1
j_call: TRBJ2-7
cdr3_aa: CCARDPGLGLAGMEQYF

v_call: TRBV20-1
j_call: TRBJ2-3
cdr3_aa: CSASTPDTDTQYF

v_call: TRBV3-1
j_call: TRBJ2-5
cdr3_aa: CAFSFRPLMNHRQETQYF

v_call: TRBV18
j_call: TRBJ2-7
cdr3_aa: CASSLGLAGAVEQYF

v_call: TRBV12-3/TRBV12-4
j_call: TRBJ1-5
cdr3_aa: CASRSRVNRNQPQHF

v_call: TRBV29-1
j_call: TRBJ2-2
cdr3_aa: CSTGLAGGELFF

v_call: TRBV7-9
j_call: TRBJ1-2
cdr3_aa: CASSLEASYGYTF

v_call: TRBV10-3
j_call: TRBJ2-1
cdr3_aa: CAISVTPDWPSGDEQFF

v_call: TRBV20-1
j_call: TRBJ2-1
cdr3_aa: CSARDSLDSYNEQFF

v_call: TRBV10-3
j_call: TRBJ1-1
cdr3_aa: CAISESTGHATEAFF

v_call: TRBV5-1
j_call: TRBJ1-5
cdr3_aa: CASSSTGEQPQHF

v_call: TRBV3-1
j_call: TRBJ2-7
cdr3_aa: CASSHGGLASYEQYF

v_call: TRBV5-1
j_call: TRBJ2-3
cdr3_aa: CASRPFSGLTDTQYF

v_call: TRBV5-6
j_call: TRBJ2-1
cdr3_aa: CASSLVGDRVTYNEQFF

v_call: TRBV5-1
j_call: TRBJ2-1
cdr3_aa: CASSQKRTSGINEQFF

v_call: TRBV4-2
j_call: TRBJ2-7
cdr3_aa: CASSQDYRADYEQYF

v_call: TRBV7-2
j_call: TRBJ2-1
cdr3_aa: CASSFDRWRFNEQFF

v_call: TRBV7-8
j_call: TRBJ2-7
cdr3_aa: CASSSLAGVYEQYF

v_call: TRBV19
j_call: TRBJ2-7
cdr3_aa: CASSNGGNPHYEQYF

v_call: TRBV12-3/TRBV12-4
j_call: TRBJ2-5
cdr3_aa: CASSFGQGQETQYF

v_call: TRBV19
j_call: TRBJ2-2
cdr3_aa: CASRAGGSNTGELFF

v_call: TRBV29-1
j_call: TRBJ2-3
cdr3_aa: CSAGRDERTDTQYF

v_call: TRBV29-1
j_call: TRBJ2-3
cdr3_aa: CSVVVSTDTQYF

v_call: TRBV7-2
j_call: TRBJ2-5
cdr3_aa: CASSPSGQGARETQYF

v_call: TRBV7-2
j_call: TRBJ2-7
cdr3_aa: CASSWKRDTAGYF

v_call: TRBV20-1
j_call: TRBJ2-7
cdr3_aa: CSARQGLHEQYF

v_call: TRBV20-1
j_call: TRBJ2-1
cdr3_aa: CRVRSGYYNEQFF

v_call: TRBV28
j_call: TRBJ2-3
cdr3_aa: CASNLNRDSTDTQYF

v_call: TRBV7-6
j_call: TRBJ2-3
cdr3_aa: CASRGSGVGTDTQYF

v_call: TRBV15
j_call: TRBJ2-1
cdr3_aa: CATSRVAGERFF

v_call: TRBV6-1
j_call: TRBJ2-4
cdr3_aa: CASSPRAGISAKNIQYF

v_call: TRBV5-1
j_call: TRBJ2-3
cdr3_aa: CASTHDGGRADTQYF

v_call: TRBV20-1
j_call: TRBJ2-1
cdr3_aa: CSAILPVAASGEQFF

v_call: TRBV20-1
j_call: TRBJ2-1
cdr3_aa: CSVPGTSGNLVYNEQFF

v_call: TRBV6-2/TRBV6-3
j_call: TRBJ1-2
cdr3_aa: CASKTTNGDYGYTF

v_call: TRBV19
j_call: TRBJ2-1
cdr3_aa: CASSILGLVGNEQFF

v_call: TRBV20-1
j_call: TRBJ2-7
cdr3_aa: CSARQTDYEQYF

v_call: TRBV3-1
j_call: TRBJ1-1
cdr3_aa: CASSPTGADTEAFF

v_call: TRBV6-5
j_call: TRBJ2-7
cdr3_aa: CASSSGTSSRSYEQYF

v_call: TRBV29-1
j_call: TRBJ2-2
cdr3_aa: CSVAARIPGELFF

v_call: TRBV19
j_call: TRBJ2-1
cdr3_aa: CASRRGLAGYNEQFF

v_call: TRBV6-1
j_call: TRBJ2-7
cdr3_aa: CASSHGQGVTYEQYF

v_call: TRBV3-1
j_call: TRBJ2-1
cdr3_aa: CACSQGASGRHYNEQFF

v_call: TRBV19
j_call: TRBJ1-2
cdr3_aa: CASSPRGRATYGYTF